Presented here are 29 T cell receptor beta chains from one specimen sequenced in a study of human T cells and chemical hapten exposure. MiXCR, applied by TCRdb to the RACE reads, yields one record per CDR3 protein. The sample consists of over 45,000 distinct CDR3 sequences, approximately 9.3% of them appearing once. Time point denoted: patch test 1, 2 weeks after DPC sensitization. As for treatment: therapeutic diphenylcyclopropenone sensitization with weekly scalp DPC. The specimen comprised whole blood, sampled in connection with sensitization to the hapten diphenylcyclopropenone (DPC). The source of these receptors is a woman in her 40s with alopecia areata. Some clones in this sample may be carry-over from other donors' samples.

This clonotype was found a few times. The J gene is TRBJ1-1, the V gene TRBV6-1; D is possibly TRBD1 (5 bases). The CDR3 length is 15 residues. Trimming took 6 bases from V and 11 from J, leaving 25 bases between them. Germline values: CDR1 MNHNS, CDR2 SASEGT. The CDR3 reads CASRKFGTEPTEAFF. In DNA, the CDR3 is TGTGCCAGCAGGAAGTTTGGGACGGAGCCGACAGAGGCTTTCTTT.

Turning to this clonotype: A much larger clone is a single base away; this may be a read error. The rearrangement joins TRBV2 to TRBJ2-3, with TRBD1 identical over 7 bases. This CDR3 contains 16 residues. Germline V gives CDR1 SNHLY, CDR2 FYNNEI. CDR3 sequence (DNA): TGTGCCAGCAGTCGGCCGGGACAGATGAGCATAGATACGCAGTATTTT. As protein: CASSRPGQMSIDTQYF.

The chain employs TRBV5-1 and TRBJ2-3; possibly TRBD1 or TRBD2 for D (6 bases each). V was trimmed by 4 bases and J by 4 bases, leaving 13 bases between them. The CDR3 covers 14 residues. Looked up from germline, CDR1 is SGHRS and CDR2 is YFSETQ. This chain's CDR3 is CASSPEGGADTQYF. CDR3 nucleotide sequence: TGCGCCAGCAGCCCTGAGGGGGGCGCAGATACGCAGTATTTT. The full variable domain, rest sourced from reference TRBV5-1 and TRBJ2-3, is KAGVTQTPRYLIKTRGQQVTLSCSPISGHRSVSWYQQTPGQGLQFLFEYFSETQRNKGNFPGRFSGRQFSNSRSEMNVSTLELGDSALYLCASSPEGGADTQYFGPGTRLTVL.

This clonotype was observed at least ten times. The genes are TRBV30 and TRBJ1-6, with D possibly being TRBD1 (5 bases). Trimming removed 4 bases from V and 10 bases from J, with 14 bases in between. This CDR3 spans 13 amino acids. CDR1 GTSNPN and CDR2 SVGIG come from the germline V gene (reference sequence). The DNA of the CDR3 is TGTGCCTGGACCCCGAAGGGACGGTCACCCCTCCACTTT. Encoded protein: CAWTPKGRSPLHF. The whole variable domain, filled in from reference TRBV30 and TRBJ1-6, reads SQTIHQWPATLVQPVGSPLSLECTVEGTSNPNLYWYRQAAGRGLQLLFYSVGIGQISSEVPQNLSASRPQDRQFILSSKKLLLSDSGFYLCAWTPKGRSPLHFGNGTRLTVT.

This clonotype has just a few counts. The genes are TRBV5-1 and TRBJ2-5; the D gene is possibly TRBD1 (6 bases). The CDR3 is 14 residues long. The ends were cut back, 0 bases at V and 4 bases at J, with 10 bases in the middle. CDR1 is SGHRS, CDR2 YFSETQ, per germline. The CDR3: CASSLGGHGETQYF. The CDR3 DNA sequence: TGCGCCAGCAGCTTGGGGGGACACGGAGAGACCCAGTACTTC.

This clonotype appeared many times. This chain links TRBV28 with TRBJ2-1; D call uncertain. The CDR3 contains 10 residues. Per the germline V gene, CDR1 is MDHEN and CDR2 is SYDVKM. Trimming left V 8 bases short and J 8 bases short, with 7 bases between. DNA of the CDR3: TGTGCCAGCGGAAACGATGAGCAGTTCTTC. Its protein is CASGNDEQFF. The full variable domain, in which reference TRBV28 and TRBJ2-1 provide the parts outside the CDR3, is DVKVTQSSRYLVKRTGEKVFLECVQDMDHENMFWYRQDPGLGLRLIYFSYDVKMKEKGDIPEGYSVSREKKERFSLILESASTNQTSMYLCASGNDEQFFGPGTRLTVL.

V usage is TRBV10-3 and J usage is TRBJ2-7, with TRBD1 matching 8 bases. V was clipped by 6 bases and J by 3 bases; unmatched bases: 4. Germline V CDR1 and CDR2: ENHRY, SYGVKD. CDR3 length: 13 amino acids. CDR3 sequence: CAIRDGTGYEQYF. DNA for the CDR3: TGTGCCATCAGGGACGGGACAGGCTACGAGCAGTACTTC.

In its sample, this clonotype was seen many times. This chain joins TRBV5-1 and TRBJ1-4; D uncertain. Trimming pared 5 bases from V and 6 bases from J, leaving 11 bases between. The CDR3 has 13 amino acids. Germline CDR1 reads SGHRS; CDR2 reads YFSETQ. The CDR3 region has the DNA TGCGCCAGCAGGAGGCAGCCGGATGAAAAACTGTTTTTT. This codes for CASRRQPDEKLFF.

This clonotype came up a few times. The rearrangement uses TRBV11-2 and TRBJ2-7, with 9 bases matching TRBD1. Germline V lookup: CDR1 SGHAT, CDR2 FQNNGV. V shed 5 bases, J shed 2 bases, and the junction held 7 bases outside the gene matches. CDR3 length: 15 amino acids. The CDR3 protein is CASSETTGGPYEQYF. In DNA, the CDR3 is TGTGCCAGCAGCGAGACGACAGGGGGGCCCTACGAGCAGTACTTC.

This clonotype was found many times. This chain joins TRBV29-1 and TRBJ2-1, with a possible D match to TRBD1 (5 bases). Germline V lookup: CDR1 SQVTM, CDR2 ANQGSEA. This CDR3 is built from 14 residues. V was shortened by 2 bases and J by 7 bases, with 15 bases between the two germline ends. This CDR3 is CSVERGYQRNEQFF. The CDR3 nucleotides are TGCAGCGTTGAAAGGGGCTACCAGAGGAATGAGCAGTTCTTC.

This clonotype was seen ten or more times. The CDR3 spells CASSMTVSAEAFF. The CDR3 DNA reads TGTGCCAGCAGTATGACAGTATCGGCTGAAGCTTTCTTT. The chain has TRBV2 and TRBJ1-1, with D perhaps matching TRBD1 (5 bases). Per germline, CDR1 SNHLY and CDR2 FYNNEI. The CDR3 length is 13 residues. Between the trimmed V and J ends, which lost 5 bases and 6 bases, there was a span of 13 bases.

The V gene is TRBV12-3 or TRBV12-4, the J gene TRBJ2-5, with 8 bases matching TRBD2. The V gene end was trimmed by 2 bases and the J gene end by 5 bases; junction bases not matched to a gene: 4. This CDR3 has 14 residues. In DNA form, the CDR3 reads TGTGCCAGCAGTTTATCAGCGGGGGACGAGACCCAGTACTTC. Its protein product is CASSLSAGDETQYF.

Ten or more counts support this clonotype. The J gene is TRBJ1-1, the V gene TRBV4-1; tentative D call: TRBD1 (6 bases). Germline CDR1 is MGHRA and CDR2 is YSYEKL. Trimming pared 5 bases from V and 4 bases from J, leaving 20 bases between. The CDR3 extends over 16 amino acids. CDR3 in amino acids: CASSFKAGVGGTEAFF. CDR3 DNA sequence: TGCGCCAGCAGCTTTAAGGCAGGGGTCGGGGGCACTGAAGCTTTCTTT.

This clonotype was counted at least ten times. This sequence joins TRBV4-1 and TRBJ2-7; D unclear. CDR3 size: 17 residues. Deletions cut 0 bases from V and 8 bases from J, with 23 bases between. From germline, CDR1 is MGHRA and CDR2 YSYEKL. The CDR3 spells CASSQEGPDVAALKQYF. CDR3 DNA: TGCGCCAGCAGCCAAGAGGGTCCGGACGTAGCTGCTCTGAAGCAGTACTTC.

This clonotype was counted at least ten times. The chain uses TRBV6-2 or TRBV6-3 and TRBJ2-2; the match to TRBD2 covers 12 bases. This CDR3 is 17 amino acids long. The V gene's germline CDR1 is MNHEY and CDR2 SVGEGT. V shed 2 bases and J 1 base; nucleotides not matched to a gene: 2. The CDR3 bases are TGTGCCAGCAGTTACCGGACTAGCGGGGTGAACACCGGGGAGCTGTTTTTT. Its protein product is CASSYRTSGVNTGELFF.

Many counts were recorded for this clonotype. CDR3 DNA sequence: TGTGCCAGCAGTTTGGCGGGGGACTACAATGAGCAGTTCTTC. Translated: CASSLAGDYNEQFF. The chain uses TRBV6-2 or TRBV6-3 and TRBJ2-1, with TRBD2 matching over 7 bases. CDR3 size: 14 residues. Trimming at V came to 4 bases and at J to 3 bases, leaving 3 bases not matched to a gene. CDR1 is MNHEY, CDR2 SVGEGT, per germline.

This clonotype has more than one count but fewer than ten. CDR3: CASSSSWTGAAYGYTF. The CDR3 bases are TGTGCCAGTAGCAGCTCCTGGACAGGGGCGGCCTATGGCTACACCTTC. The chain employs TRBV19 and TRBJ1-2; 9 bases match TRBD1. This CDR3 contains 16 residues. V lost 6 bases, J lost 4 bases, and 12 bases stayed unmatched. Germline V CDR1 and CDR2: LNHDA, SQIVND (reference sequence).

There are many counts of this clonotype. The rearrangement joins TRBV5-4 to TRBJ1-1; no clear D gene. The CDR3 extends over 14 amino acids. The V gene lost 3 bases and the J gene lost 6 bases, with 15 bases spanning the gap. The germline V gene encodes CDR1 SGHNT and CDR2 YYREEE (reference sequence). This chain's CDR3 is CASSSFSDYPEAFF. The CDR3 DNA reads TGTGCCAGCAGCTCCTTCTCGGATTACCCTGAAGCTTTCTTT.

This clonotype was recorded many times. The CDR3 nucleotides read TGTGCCAGCAGCCAAACCTTAGAAAGCGCCGAAGAGACCCAGTACTTC. This sequence encodes CASSQTLESAEETQYF. The gene calls are TRBV14 and TRBJ2-5; D not resolved. The CDR3 spans 16 residues. Between the trimmed V and J ends, which lost 2 bases and 3 bases, there was a span of 16 bases. Germline V gene sequence: CDR1 SGHDN, CDR2 FVKESK.

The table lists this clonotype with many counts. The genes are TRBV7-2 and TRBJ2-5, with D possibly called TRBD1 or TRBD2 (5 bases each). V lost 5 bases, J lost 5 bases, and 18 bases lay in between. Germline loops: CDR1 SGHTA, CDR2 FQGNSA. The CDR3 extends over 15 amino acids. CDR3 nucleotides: TGTGCCAGCAGCACTTCCGGGACCCGGACGGAGACCCAGTACTTC. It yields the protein CASSTSGTRTETQYF.

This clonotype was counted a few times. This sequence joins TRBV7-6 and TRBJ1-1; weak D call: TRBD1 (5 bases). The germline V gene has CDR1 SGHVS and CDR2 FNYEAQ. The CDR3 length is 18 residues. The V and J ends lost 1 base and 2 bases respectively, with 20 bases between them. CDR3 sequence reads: CASSLEGAGIGINTEAFF. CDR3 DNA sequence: TGTGCCAGCAGCTTAGAGGGAGCAGGGATAGGTATCAACACTGAAGCTTTCTTT.

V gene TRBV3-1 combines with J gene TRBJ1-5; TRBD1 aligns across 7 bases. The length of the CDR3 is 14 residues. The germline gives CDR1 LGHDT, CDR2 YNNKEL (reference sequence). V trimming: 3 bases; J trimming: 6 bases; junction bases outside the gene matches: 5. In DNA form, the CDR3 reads TGTGCCAGCAGCCACAACAGGGGCGTTCAGCCCCAGCATTTT. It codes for CASSHNRGVQPQHF.

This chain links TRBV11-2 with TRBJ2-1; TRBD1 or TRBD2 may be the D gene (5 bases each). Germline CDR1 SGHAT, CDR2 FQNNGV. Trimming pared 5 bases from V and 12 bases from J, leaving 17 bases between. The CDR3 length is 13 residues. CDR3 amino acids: CASSRDLNNRQFF. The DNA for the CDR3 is TGTGCCAGCAGCCGGGACCTCAACAATCGGCAGTTCTTC.

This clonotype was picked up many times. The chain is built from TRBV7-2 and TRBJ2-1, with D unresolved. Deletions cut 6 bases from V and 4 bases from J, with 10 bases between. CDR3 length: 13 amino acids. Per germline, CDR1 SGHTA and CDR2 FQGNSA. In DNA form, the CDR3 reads TGTGCCAGCAGTTTTCGACGGTACAATGAGCAGTTCTTC. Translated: CASSFRRYNEQFF.

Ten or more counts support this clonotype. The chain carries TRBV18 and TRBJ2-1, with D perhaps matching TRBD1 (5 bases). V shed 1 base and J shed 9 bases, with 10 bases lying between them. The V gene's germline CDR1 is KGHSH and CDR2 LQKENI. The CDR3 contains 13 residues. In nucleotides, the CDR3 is TGTGCCAGCTCACCACTAGGGGCAGGTGAGCAGTTCTTC. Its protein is CASSPLGAGEQFF.

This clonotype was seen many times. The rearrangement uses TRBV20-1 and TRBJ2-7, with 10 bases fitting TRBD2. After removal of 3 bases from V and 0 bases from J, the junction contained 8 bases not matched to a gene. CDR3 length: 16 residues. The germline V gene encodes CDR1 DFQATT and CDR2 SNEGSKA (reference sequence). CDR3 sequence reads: CSARGGSGGDSYEQYF. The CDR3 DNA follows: TGCAGTGCTAGGGGTGGAAGCGGGGGGGACTCCTACGAGCAGTACTTC.

This CDR3 is CSARGQGQTPLHF. Here the CDR3 DNA reads TGCAGTGCTAGAGGGCAGGGACAGACACCCCTCCACTTT. This rearrangement joins TRBV20-1 to TRBJ1-6, with 7 nucleotides matching TRBD1. The CDR3 has 13 amino acids. Germline-derived CDR1 and CDR2 are DFQATT and SNEGSKA (reference sequence). V lost 1 base, J lost 11 bases, and 5 bases stayed unmatched.

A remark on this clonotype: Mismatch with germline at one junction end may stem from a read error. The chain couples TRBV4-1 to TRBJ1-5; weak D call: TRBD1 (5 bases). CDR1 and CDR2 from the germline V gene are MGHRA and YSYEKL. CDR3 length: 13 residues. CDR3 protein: CASSQDRGNPHHF. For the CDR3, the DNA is TGCGCCAGCAGCCAAGATCGGGGCAATCCCCACCATTTT.

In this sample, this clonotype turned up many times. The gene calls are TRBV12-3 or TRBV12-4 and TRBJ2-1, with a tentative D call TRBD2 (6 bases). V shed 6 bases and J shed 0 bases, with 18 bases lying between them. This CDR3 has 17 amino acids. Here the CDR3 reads CASSDAGGLSSYNEQFF. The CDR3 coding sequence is TGTGCCAGCAGCGACGCCGGGGGACTGAGCTCCTACAATGAGCAGTTCTTC.